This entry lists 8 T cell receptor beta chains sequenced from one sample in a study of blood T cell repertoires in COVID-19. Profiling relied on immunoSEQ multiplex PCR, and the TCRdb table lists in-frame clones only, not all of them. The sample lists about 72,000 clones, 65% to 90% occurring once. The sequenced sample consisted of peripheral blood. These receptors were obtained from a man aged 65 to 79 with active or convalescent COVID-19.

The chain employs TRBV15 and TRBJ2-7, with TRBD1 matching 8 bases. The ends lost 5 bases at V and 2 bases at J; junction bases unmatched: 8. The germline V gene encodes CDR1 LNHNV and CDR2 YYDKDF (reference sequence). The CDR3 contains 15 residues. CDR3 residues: CATSRQDRVAYEQYF. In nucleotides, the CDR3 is TGTGCCACCAGCCGACAGGACAGGGTGGCCTACGAGCAGTACTTC.

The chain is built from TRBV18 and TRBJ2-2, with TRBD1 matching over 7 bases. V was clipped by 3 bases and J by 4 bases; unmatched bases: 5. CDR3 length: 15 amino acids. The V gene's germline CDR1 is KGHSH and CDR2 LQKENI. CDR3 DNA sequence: TGTGCCAGCTCACCCCGGGACAGACCCACCGGGGAGCTGTTTTTT. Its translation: CASSPRDRPTGELFF.

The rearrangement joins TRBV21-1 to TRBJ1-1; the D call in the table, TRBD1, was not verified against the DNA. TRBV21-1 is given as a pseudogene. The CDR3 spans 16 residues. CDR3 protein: CASSYRDRGKNTEAFF. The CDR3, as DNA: TGTGCCAGCAGCTACAGGGACAGGGGGAAGAACACTGAAGCTTTCTTT.

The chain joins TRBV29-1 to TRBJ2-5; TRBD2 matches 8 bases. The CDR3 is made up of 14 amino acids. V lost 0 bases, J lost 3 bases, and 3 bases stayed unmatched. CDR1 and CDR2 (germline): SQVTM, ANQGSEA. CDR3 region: CSVEELAVKETQYF. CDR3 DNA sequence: TGCAGCGTTGAAGAACTAGCGGTTAAAGAGACCCAGTACTTC.

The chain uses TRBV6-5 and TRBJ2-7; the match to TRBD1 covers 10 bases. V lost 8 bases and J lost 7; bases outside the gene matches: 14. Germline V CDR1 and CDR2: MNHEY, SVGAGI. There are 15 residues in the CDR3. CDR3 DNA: TGTGCCAGCGCCTTAATGGGACAGGGGTCGGAGGAGCAGTACTTC. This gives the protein CASALMGQGSEEQYF.

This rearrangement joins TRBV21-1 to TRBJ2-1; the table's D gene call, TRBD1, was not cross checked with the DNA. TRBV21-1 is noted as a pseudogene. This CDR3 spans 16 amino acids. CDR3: CASSKESQGDHNEQFF. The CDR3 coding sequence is TGTGCCAGCAGCAAAGAGTCCCAGGGGGATCACAATGAGCAGTTCTTC.

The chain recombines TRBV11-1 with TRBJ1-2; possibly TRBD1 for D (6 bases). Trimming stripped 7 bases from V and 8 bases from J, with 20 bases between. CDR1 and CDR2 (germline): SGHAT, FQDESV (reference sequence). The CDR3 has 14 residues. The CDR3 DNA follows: TGTGCCAGCACCACTGAACCAGGGGTGGGCGGCTACACCTTC. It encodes CASTTEPGVGGYTF.

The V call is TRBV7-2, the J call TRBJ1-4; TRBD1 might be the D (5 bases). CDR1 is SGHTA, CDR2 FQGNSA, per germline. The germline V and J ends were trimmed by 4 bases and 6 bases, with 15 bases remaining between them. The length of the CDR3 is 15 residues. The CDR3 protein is CASSSFGRDDEKLFF. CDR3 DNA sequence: TGTGCCAGCAGCTCCTTCGGGAGGGACGATGAAAAACTGTTTTTT.